Here is one T cell receptor beta chain with its context. The CDR3 is made up of 15 amino acids. Per germline, CDR1 KGHDR and CDR2 SFDVKD. TCRdb reanalyzed the 5' RACE reads, giving one entry per CDR3 protein sequence and no DNA. The clone table shows around 99,000 distinct CDR3 sequences, with the ten largest holding under 15%. This sample was taken from a study of monozygotic twins with inflammatory bowel disease. The rearrangement uses TRBV24-1 and TRBJ2-1. Material for sequencing was blood. The clonotype originates from a human donor with ulcerative colitis or Crohn's disease, or a healthy co-twin of an affected twin (not recorded which). This CDR3 reads CATSDPTGLLNEQFF.